The 18 T cell receptor beta chains reported below all come from one sample, sequenced in a study of T cell responses to AZD1222 COVID-19 vaccine. TCRdb's copy holds only in-frame clones and misses some; the assay was immunoSEQ multiplex PCR. This table has approximately 100,000 clones, over 75% appearing once. The sample was peripheral blood, taken on day 0 of AZD1222 vaccination. These receptors originate from an adult in good health.

This clone was picked up a small number of times. In DNA, the CDR3 is TGTGCCAGCAGCTCGGAACAGGGGCATAACTATGGCTACACCTTC. Translation: CASSSEQGHNYGYTF. V is TRBV11-2 and J is TRBJ1-2; 7 nucleotides match TRBD1. V shed 4 bases and J 1 base; nucleotides not matched to a gene: 6. CDR3 size: 15 residues. Looked up from germline, CDR1 is SGHAT and CDR2 is FQNNGV.

The V and J genes are TRBV7-6 and TRBJ1-6; tentative D call: TRBD1 (6 bases). The CDR3 has 16 amino acids. V lost 2 bases, J lost 11 bases, and 19 bases lay in between. CDR1 is SGHVS and CDR2 is FNYEAQ in the germline V gene. The CDR3 protein is CASSLSSTGREAPLHF. The CDR3 DNA reads TGTGCCAGCAGCTTATCCTCGACAGGACGAGAAGCACCCCTCCACTTT.

The chain links TRBV6-6 to TRBJ2-1, with 14 bases that match TRBD2. Trimming took 5 bases from V and 0 from J; bases not matched to a gene: 6. The CDR3 totals 18 residues. Germline CDR1 MNHNY, CDR2 SVGAGI (reference sequence). DNA of the CDR3: TGTGCCAGCAGTCCGGGACTAGCGGGAGTCAGCTCCTACAATGAGCAGTTCTTC. Translated: CASSPGLAGVSSYNEQFF.

This chain uses TRBV28 with TRBJ1-2; no definite D call. Trimming removed 3 bases from V and 5 bases from J, with 13 bases in between. The CDR3 runs to 14 residues. CDR1 is MDHEN, CDR2 SYDVKM, per germline. The CDR3 reads CASSLTAEGYGYTF. DNA for the CDR3: TGTGCCAGCAGTTTGACCGCAGAAGGGTATGGCTACACCTTC.

This clone was counted a few times. V is TRBV11-2 and J is TRBJ1-1, with D uncertain. CDR1 is SGHAT and CDR2 is FQNNGV in the germline V gene. CDR3 size: 13 residues. V dropped 0 bases and J dropped 6 bases, with 8 bases sitting between them. CDR3 region: CASSLDPRPEAFF. CDR3 bases: TGTGCCAGCAGCTTAGATCCCAGACCTGAAGCTTTCTTT.

V usage is TRBV11-2 and J usage is TRBJ1-6; D might be TRBD1 (6 bases). CDR3 size: 15 residues. CDR1 and CDR2 (germline): SGHAT, FQNNGV. V was pared by 8 bases and J by 0 bases, with 11 bases between. CDR3 loop: CASQTGSSYNSPLHF. CDR3 DNA sequence: TGTGCCAGCCAAACAGGGTCCTCCTATAATTCACCCCTCCACTTT.

The CDR3, as DNA: TGCGCCAGCAGCAGGGGGACAGGGGGCGCAGACACCGGGGAGCTGTTTTTT. Translated, it gives CASSRGTGGADTGELFF. The rearrangement uses TRBV5-1 and TRBJ2-2; 12 bases are shared with TRBD1. This CDR3 region has 17 residues. In germline, CDR1 is SGHRS, CDR2 YFSETQ. The trim removed 4 bases at V and 3 bases at J, leaving 7 bases unmatched.

The chain couples TRBV5-4 to TRBJ2-7, with 7 positions matching TRBD2. The CDR3 runs 16 residues. V lost 6 bases, J lost 1 base, and 13 bases stayed unmatched. CDR1 is SGHNT, CDR2 YYREEE, per germline (reference sequence). The CDR3 DNA sequence: TGTGCCAGCATGCCAAATAGGACTAGTCGATCCTACGAGCAGTACTTC. This gives the protein CASMPNRTSRSYEQYF. Full variable domain (missing parts from reference TRBV5-4 and TRBJ2-7): ETGVTQSPTHLIKTRGQQVTLRCSSQSGHNTVSWYQQALGQGPQFIFQYYREEENGRGNFPPRFSGLQFPNYSSELNVNALELDDSALYLCASMPNRTSRSYEQYFGPGTRLTVT.

The rearrangement joins TRBV7-3 to TRBJ2-2; 7 bases map to TRBD2. Looked up from germline, CDR1 is SGHTA and CDR2 is FQGTGA. CDR3 size: 12 residues. The junction had 2 bases not matched to a gene; V was cut back by 8 bases and J by 5 bases. CDR3 sequence: CASGRGTGELFF. CDR3 sequence (DNA): TGTGCCAGCGGGCGGGGGACCGGGGAGCTGTTTTTT.

In nucleotides, the CDR3 is TGTGCCAGCAGTATACCGGGACAGGAGGGTGAAAAACTGTTTTTT. Encoded protein: CASSIPGQEGEKLFF. This chain joins TRBV28 and TRBJ1-4; 8 positions match TRBD1. V was clipped by 5 bases and J by 7 bases; unmatched bases: 9. The CDR3 covers 15 residues. CDR1 is MDHEN, CDR2 SYDVKM, per germline.

J is TRBJ2-3 and V is TRBV3-1 (or the pseudogene TRBV3-2); a weak D match, TRBD2 (6 bases). Deletions cut 1 base from V and 4 bases from J, with 9 bases between. The V gene's germline CDR1 is LGHDT and CDR2 YNNKEL (reference sequence). This CDR3 has 14 residues. Here the CDR3 DNA reads TGTGCCAGCAGCCAAGGGTCGGGGGCAGATACGCAGTATTTT. Translation gives CASSQGSGADTQYF.

In its sample, this clone was seen once. This chain connects TRBV18 to TRBJ2-7; 7 nucleotides line up with TRBD1. The CDR3 consists of 15 residues. Losses at the gene ends were 2 bases for V and 3 bases for J; bases not matched to a gene: 7. CDR1 and CDR2 from the germline V gene are KGHSH and LQKENI. CDR3 region: CASSPSQGENYEQYF. CDR3 DNA sequence: TGTGCCAGCTCACCAAGCCAGGGGGAGAACTACGAGCAGTACTTC.

The chain combines TRBV6-2 or TRBV6-3 with TRBJ1-6; TRBD1 agrees at 7 bases. J was trimmed by 15 bases and V by 2 bases; bases with no gene match: 4. CDR3 length equals 12 residues. Germline CDR1 and CDR2: MNHEY and SVGEGT. The CDR3 coding sequence is TGTGCCAGCAGTTACAGGGGGCCAAACCTCCACTTT. Amino acid sequence: CASSYRGPNLHF.

The chain uses TRBV5-4 and TRBJ2-4; unclear D gene. V lost 0 bases and J 0 bases, leaving 4 bases between the germline ends. This CDR3 has 14 residues. Germline V gene data show CDR1 as SGHNT and CDR2 as YYREEE (reference sequence). The CDR3 loop is CASSLAIAKNIQYF. As DNA, the CDR3 is TGTGCCAGCAGCTTGGCCATAGCCAAAAACATTCAGTACTTC.

The chain links TRBV7-9 to TRBJ2-7, with D perhaps TRBD2 (6 bases). Germline CDR1 SEHNR, CDR2 FQNEAQ (reference sequence). Trimming left V 11 bases short and J 1 base short, with 15 bases between. The CDR3 covers 13 residues. The CDR3 sequence: CAATRGISYEQYF. The DNA of the CDR3 is TGTGCCGCTACCCGGGGGATATCCTACGAGCAGTACTTC. The complete variable domain, with remaining parts taken from reference TRBV7-9 and TRBJ2-7, reads DTGVSQNPRHKITKRGQNVTFRCDPISEHNRLYWYRQTLGQGPEFLTYFQNEAQLEKSRLLSDRFSAERPKGSFSTLEIQRTEQGDSAMYLCAATRGISYEQYFGPGTRLTVT.

The chain carries TRBV2 and TRBJ2-1, with 10 bases that match TRBD2. CDR1 SNHLY and CDR2 FYNNEI come from the germline V gene. This CDR3 spans 15 amino acids. J was trimmed by 6 bases and V by 6 bases; bases with no gene match: 8. The CDR3 is CASSVQRGGRNEQFF. CDR3 nucleotide sequence: TGTGCCAGCAGCGTCCAGCGGGGGGGGCGCAATGAGCAGTTCTTC.

A single count supports this clone. The J gene is TRBJ1-6, the V gene TRBV6-5; tentative D call: TRBD1 (5 bases). This CDR3 has 13 residues. The germline CDR1 and CDR2 sequences are MNHEY and SVGAGI. V dropped 8 bases and J dropped 10 bases, with 15 bases sitting between them. The CDR3 sequence: CASHATRDSPLHF. The CDR3 nucleotides are TGTGCCAGCCACGCGACTCGGGACTCACCCCTCCACTTT.

V gene TRBV11-2 combines with J gene TRBJ2-1; D remains unclear. V was clipped by 3 bases and J by 0 bases, with 9 bases between them. The CDR3 is made up of 15 amino acids. CDR1 SGHAT and CDR2 FQNNGV come from the germline V gene. CDR3 region: CASSLDLSSYNEQFF. The CDR3 DNA reads TGTGCCAGCAGCTTGGACCTGAGCTCCTACAATGAGCAGTTCTTC. Filled out from reference TRBV11-2 and TRBJ2-1, the complete variable domain reads EAGVAQSPRYKIIEKRQSVAFWCNPISGHATLYWYQQILGQGPKLLIQFQNNGVVDDSQLPKDRFSAERLKGVDSTLKIQPAKLEDSAVYLCASSLDLSSYNEQFFGPGTRLTVL.